The 24 T cell receptor beta chains below all came from one sample that was sequenced in a study of blood T cell repertoires in COVID-19. Measured with immunoSEQ multiplex PCR; TCRdb has only the in-frame clones, and not every one. The profile shows more than 300,000 clones, 88% of them singletons. Sequencing used peripheral blood. These TCRs come from a woman between 65 and 79 years old with COVID-19, enrolled during active disease.

This chain connects TRBV19 to TRBJ1-2; D possibly corresponds to TRBD1 (5 bases). Trimming shortened V by 7 bases and J by 6 bases, and 18 bases separated the two germline ends. Germline V gives CDR1 LNHDA, CDR2 SQIVND (reference sequence). There are 14 residues in the CDR3. The CDR3, as DNA: TGTGCCAGTAACGCGGGGGAGGTTTGGGATGGCTACACCTTC. Encoded protein: CASNAGEVWDGYTF.

The chain is built from TRBV6-5 and TRBJ1-2, with D possibly matching TRBD1 (6 bases). The CDR3 is 11 residues long. Germline V gives CDR1 MNHEY, CDR2 SVGAGI. V was clipped by 8 bases and J by 10 bases, with 14 bases between them. The CDR3 protein is CASSDSMYYTF. CDR3 coding DNA: TGTGCCAGCTCGGACAGTATGTACTACACCTTC.

The chain has TRBV29-1 and TRBJ1-2; no firm D call. V lost 4 bases to trimming and J lost 3 bases, with 9 bases between them. The CDR3 contains 12 residues. Germline CDR1 SQVTM, CDR2 ANQGSEA. The CDR3 loop reads CSVGFTDYGYTF. CDR3 in DNA: TGCAGCGTTGGGTTCACTGACTATGGCTACACCTTC.

A few counts support this clone. The chain combines TRBV30 with TRBJ1-1; the D gene is possibly TRBD1 (5 bases). V was trimmed by 3 bases and J by 4 bases, leaving 9 bases between them. In germline, CDR1 is GTSNPN, CDR2 SVGIG (reference sequence). The CDR3 has 12 residues. DNA of the CDR3: TGTGCCTGGAGCCCCGGGGGCACTGAAGCTTTCTTT. Residues: CAWSPGGTEAFF.

This chain connects TRBV5-1 to TRBJ2-7; maybe TRBD1 (7 bases). Trimming left V 0 bases short and J 5 bases short, with 12 bases between. CDR1 SGHRS and CDR2 YFSETQ come from the germline V gene. The CDR3 is made up of 14 amino acids. CDR3 in DNA: TGCGCCAGCAGCTTGGTCAGGGGGGACGACGAGCAGTACTTC. Translating it yields CASSLVRGDDEQYF.

This clone was counted once. The chain couples TRBV11-2 to TRBJ1-2; no clear D gene. Deletions cut 4 bases from V and 3 bases from J, with 9 bases between. Looked up from germline, CDR1 is SGHAT and CDR2 is FQNNGV. The CDR3 consists of 13 residues. CDR3 amino acids: CASSWGGYYGYTF. DNA of the CDR3: TGTGCCAGCAGCTGGGGAGGGTACTATGGCTACACCTTC. The full variable domain, completed using reference TRBV11-2 and TRBJ1-2, is EAGVAQSPRYKIIEKRQSVAFWCNPISGHATLYWYQQILGQGPKLLIQFQNNGVVDDSQLPKDRFSAERLKGVDSTLKIQPAKLEDSAVYLCASSWGGYYGYTFGSGTRLTVV.

V usage is TRBV24-1 and J usage is TRBJ1-5; D is perhaps TRBD1 (5 bases). V was trimmed by 4 bases and J by 4 bases, leaving 16 bases between them. The CDR3 totals 16 residues. Germline values: CDR1 KGHDR, CDR2 SFDVKD. The CDR3 spells CATSDPETGGNQPQHF. The CDR3 DNA reads as TGTGCCACCAGTGACCCGGAGACCGGGGGGAATCAGCCCCAGCATTTT.

This sequence joins TRBV23-1 and TRBJ1-6; 7 bases match TRBD1. TRBV23-1 is labeled an ORF, and its function is uncertain. The CDR3 totals 18 residues. The junction had 10 bases not matched to a gene; V was cut back by 0 bases and J by 5 bases. CDR3: CASSQSDRAREDNSPLHF. DNA for the CDR3: TGCGCCAGCAGTCAATCCGACAGGGCAAGGGAGGATAATTCACCCCTCCACTTT.

V gene TRBV27 combines with J gene TRBJ2-3; 9 bases fit TRBD1. The CDR3 totals 16 residues. Germline V gene data show CDR1 as MNHEY and CDR2 as SMNVEV (reference sequence). V lost 3 bases to trimming and J lost 1 base; unmatched junction nucleotides: 5. CDR3 residues: CASSFHRTGGTDTQYF. The CDR3 bases are TGTGCCAGCAGTTTCCATAGGACAGGGGGCACAGATACGCAGTATTTT.

The V and J genes are TRBV19 and TRBJ1-5, with a weak D call TRBD1 (6 bases). The CDR3 is 13 amino acids. Germline-derived CDR1 and CDR2 are LNHDA and SQIVND (reference sequence). V was pared by 5 bases and J by 6 bases, with 11 bases between. CDR3 loop: CASSPHRAQPQHF. The CDR3 DNA is TGTGCCAGTAGTCCCCACAGGGCTCAGCCCCAGCATTTT.

The chain recombines TRBV7-6 with TRBJ2-2; a weak D match, TRBD1 (6 bases). This CDR3 has 17 residues. With 7 bases removed from V and 6 bases from J, the gap between germline ends came to 24 bases. CDR1 SGHVS and CDR2 FNYEAQ come from the germline V gene. Written as DNA, the CDR3 is TGTGCCAGCACCCAAACCCACGGGACATTAATTCCCGGGGAGCTGTTTTTT. This codes for CASTQTHGTLIPGELFF.

The rearrangement links TRBV6-5 to TRBJ1-2; the match to TRBD1 covers 9 bases. This CDR3 region has 14 residues. V was clipped by 11 bases and J by 4 bases; unmatched bases: 11. The germline gives CDR1 MNHEY, CDR2 SVGAGI. The CDR3 sequence is CAGRWTGESYGYTF. The CDR3 DNA is TGTGCCGGAAGATGGACAGGGGAGAGCTATGGCTACACCTTC.

V usage is TRBV12-5 and J usage is TRBJ1-2, with D possibly TRBD1 on 6 matching bases. Trimming removed 3 bases from V and 5 bases from J, with 7 bases in between. The CDR3 is 12 residues long. Germline V gene data show CDR1 as LGHNT and CDR2 as FRNRAP. Here the CDR3 reads CASGFGQYGYTF. The CDR3 nucleotides read TGTGCTAGTGGTTTTGGACAGTATGGCTACACCTTC.

This clone was picked up many times. This sequence joins TRBV6-5 and TRBJ1-1; TRBD1 matches at 8 bases. The germline V gene encodes CDR1 MNHEY and CDR2 SVGAGI. After removal of 7 bases from V and 1 base from J, the junction contained 5 bases not matched to a gene. The CDR3 is 14 amino acids. CDR3 residues: CASTSGTGNTEAFF. DNA of the CDR3: TGTGCCAGCACTTCCGGGACAGGGAACACTGAAGCTTTCTTT.

The chain joins TRBV7-9 to TRBJ2-5; 7 positions agree with TRBD1. The CDR3 covers 15 residues. Germline trimming cut 3 bases from V and 5 bases from J; bases unmatched to any gene: 9. Looked up from germline, CDR1 is SEHNR and CDR2 is FQNEAQ (reference sequence). The CDR3 DNA is TGTGCCAGCAGCTTGATTAAGGGGGCGTCGGAGACCCAGTACTTC. Translating gives CASSLIKGASETQYF.

This chain connects TRBV5-1 to TRBJ1-4; 9 bases line up with TRBD1. CDR3 length: 14 amino acids. J gave up 8 bases and V 1 base, and 3 bases lay outside the gene matches. Germline V gene lookup returns CDR1 SGHRS and CDR2 YFSETQ. As DNA, the CDR3 is TGCGCCAGCAGCTTGAGGGACAGGGACGAAAAACTGTTTTTT. Translated: CASSLRDRDEKLFF.

As for this clone: No conserved phenylalanine or tryptophan ends this CDR3, so it is likely a read error. This chain joins TRBV2 and TRBJ1-6, with a possible D match to TRBD1 (6 bases). The CDR3 extends over 14 amino acids. V was pared by 4 bases and J by 6 bases, with 10 bases between. The V gene's germline CDR1 is SNHLY and CDR2 FYNNEI. As DNA, the CDR3 is TGTGCCAGCAGTGGCAGAGGGGGTAATTCACCCCTCCACCTT. This encodes CASSGRGGNSPLHL.

This clone was seen once. The rearrangement joins TRBV11-2 to TRBJ2-7; tentative D call: TRBD2 (5 bases). Trimming left V 6 bases short and J 4 bases short, with 16 bases between. Germline CDR1 SGHAT, CDR2 FQNNGV. This CDR3 region has 14 residues. The CDR3 nucleotides are TGTGCCAGCAGTCCCCTACTAGGACCATACGAGCAGTACTTC. It specifies CASSPLLGPYEQYF.

This clone has just a few counts. The rearrangement uses TRBV4-3 and TRBJ2-3; TRBD1 is a possible D gene (6 bases). The length of the CDR3 is 16 residues. With 0 bases removed from V and 6 bases from J, the gap between germline ends came to 16 bases. Germline CDR1 and CDR2: LGHNA and YSLEER. Here the CDR3 reads CASSQDQAGVGDTQYF. DNA for the CDR3: TGCGCCAGCAGCCAAGATCAAGCAGGGGTGGGCGATACGCAGTATTTT.

This clone was seen a single time. The genes are TRBV5-8 and TRBJ2-7, with D tentatively TRBD1 (6 bases). V shed 2 bases and J shed 3 bases, with 12 bases lying between them. The CDR3 spans 14 residues. CDR1 is SGHTS, CDR2 YDEGEE, per germline. CDR3: CASSFTGPNYEQYF. CDR3 nucleotide sequence: TGTGCCAGCAGCTTTACAGGGCCCAACTACGAGCAGTACTTC. Together with reference TRBV5-8 and TRBJ2-7, the CDR3 gives the full variable domain: EAGVTQSPTHLIKTRGQQATLRCSPISGHTSVYWYQQALGLGLQFLLWYDEGEERNRGNFPPRFSGRQFPNYSSELNVNALELEDSALYLCASSFTGPNYEQYFGPGTRLTVT.

The rearrangement links TRBV5-1 to TRBJ1-1; D is unresolved. V was trimmed by 3 bases and J by 1 base, leaving 7 bases between them. Germline-derived CDR1 and CDR2 are SGHRS and YFSETQ. The CDR3 is 13 amino acids. CDR3 protein: CASSSTANTEAFF. The DNA for the CDR3 is TGCGCCAGCAGCTCGACTGCGAACACTGAAGCTTTCTTT.

The V and J genes are TRBV24-1 and TRBJ1-2, with a weak D call TRBD1 (6 bases). Germline CDR1 KGHDR, CDR2 SFDVKD. This CDR3 comprises 14 residues. V dropped 4 bases and J dropped 3 bases, with 11 bases sitting between them. CDR3 protein: CATSEPDRYYGYTF. The CDR3 DNA reads TGTGCCACCAGTGAACCTGACAGGTACTATGGCTACACCTTC.

The chain combines TRBV28 with TRBJ1-2; D is perhaps TRBD1 (6 bases). The CDR3 spans 17 residues. V gave up 7 bases and J gave up 0 bases, with 21 bases separating them. CDR1 and CDR2 from the germline V gene are MDHEN and SYDVKM. In nucleotides, the CDR3 is TGTGCCAGCAATTCCCTAGGGGGATCAACAGCTAACTATGGCTACACCTTC. Translating it yields CASNSLGGSTANYGYTF.

The chain carries TRBV20-1 and TRBJ1-2, with D uncertain. Per the germline V gene, CDR1 is DFQATT and CDR2 is SNEGSKA (reference sequence). CDR3 length: 11 residues. The V gene lost 6 bases and the J gene lost 2 bases, with 7 bases spanning the gap. This chain's CDR3 is CSAEENYGYTF. The CDR3 DNA sequence: TGCAGTGCGGAGGAGAACTATGGCTACACCTTC.